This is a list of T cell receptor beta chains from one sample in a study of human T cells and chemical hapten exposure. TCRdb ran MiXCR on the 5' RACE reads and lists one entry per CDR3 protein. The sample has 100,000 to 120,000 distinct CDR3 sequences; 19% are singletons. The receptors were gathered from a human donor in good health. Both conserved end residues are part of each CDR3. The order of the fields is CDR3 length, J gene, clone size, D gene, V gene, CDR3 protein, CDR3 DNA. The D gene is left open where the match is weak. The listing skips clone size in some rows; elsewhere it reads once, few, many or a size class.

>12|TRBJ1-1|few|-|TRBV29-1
CSLKKDGSGAFF
TGCAGCCTAAAGAAGGACGGGTCCGGGGCTTTCTTT
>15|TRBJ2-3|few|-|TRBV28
CASNPPGRRTDTQYF
TGTGCCAGCAACCCCCCGGGACGCCGCACAGATACGCAGTATTTT
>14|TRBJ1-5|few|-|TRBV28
CASSSLDRNQPQHF
TGTGCCAGCAGCTCCCTGGACCGTAATCAGCCCCAGCATTTT
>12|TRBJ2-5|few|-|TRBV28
CASSYYQETQYF
TGTGCCAGCAGTTATTACCAAGAGACCCAGTACTTC
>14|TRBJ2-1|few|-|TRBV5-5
CASSLGQGVNEQFF
TGTGCCAGCAGCTTGGGGCAGGGAGTGAATGAGCAGTTCTTC
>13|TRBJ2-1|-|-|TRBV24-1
CATSDPLVNQQFF
TGTGCCACCAGTGACCCACTAGTGAATCAGCAGTTCTTC
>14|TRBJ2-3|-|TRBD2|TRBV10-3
CAISERTSGDTQYF
TGTGCCATCAGTGAACGGACTAGCGGGGATACGCAGTATTTT
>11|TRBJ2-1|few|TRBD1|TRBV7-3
CASSSGTDRFF
TGTGCCAGCAGCTCAGGGACAGACAGGTTCTTC
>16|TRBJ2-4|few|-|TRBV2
CASSATRSSAKNIQYF
TGTGCCAGCAGTGCCACGAGGTCGTCGGCCAAAAACATTCAGTACTTC
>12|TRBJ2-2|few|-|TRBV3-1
CASRQGPGELFF
TGTGCCAGCAGACAGGGACCCGGGGAGCTGTTTTTT
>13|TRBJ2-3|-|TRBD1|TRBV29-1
CSVRTGGTDTQYF
TGCAGCGTACGGACAGGGGGCACAGATACGCAGTATTTT
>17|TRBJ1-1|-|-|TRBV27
CASRPEGKGLRGTEAFF
TGTGCCAGCAGGCCCGAAGGGAAGGGATTAAGGGGCACTGAAGCTTTCTTT
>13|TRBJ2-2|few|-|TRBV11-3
CASSSGYTGELFF
TGTGCCAGCAGTTCGGGGTACACCGGGGAGCTGTTTTTT
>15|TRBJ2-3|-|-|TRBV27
CASTPRRISTDTQYF
TGTGCCAGCACCCCCCGGAGGATTAGCACAGATACGCAGTATTTT
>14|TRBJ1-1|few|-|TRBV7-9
CASSLGSFNTEAFF
TGTGCCAGCAGCTTAGGAAGTTTCAACACTGAAGCTTTCTTT
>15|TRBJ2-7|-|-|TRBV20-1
CSARDLVALSYEQYF
TGCAGTGCTAGAGATCTCGTCGCGTTGTCCTACGAGCAGTACTTC
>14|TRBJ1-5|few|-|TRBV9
CASIVPGRNQPQHF
TGTGCCAGCATCGTCCCCGGGCGCAATCAGCCCCAGCATTTT
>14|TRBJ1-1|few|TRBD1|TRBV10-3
CAIRGTGRNTEAFF
TGTGCCATCAGGGGGACAGGACGTAACACTGAAGCTTTCTTT
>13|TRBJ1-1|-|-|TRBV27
CASRLTRGTEAFF
TGTGCCAGCAGATTAACTCGGGGCACTGAAGCTTTCTTT
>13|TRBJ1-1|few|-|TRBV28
CASSLHPYTEAFF
TGTGCCAGCAGTCTGCACCCGTACACTGAAGCTTTCTTT
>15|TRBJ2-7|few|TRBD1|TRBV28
CASSATGTGVYEQYF
TGTGCCAGCAGCGCAACCGGGACAGGGGTCTACGAGCAGTACTTC
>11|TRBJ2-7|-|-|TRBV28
CASSFDWEQYF
TGTGCCAGCAGCTTTGACTGGGAGCAGTACTTC
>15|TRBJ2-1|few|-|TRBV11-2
CASSPRGLGANEQFF
TGTGCCAGCAGCCCCCGGGGTCTGGGGGCCAATGAGCAGTTCTTC
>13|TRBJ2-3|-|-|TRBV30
CAWSVRRADTQYF
TGTGCCTGGAGTGTCCGACGGGCAGATACGCAGTATTTT
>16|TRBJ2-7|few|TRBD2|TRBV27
CASSPWSSGLPREQYF
TGTGCCAGCAGCCCCTGGTCTAGCGGCCTCCCCCGGGAGCAGTACTTC
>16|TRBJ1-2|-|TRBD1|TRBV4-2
CASSQDLDRAVDGYTF
TGTGCCAGCAGCCAAGACTTGGACAGGGCTGTAGATGGCTACACCTTC
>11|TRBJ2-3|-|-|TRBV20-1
CSARIADTQYF
TGCAGTGCTAGAATAGCAGATACGCAGTATTTT
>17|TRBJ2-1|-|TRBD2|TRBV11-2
CASSLTPPRESEGEQFF
TGTGCCAGCAGCCTTACCCCCCCGCGGGAGAGTGAGGGTGAGCAGTTCTTC
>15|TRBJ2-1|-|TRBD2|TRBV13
CASSLVGTRGDEQFF
TGTGCCAGCAGCTTAGTAGGGACTAGAGGCGATGAGCAGTTCTTC
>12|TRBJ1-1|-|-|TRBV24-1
CATQGSNTEAFF
TGTGCCACACAGGGCTCAAACACTGAAGCTTTCTTT
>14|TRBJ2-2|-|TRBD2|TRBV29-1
CSVAGLVGAGELFF
TGCAGCGTTGCAGGACTAGTCGGTGCCGGGGAGCTGTTTTTT
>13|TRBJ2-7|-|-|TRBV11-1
CASSSLRGYEQYF
TGTGCCAGCAGCTCGCTGAGAGGGTACGAGCAGTACTTC
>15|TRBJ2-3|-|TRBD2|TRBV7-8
CASSLLLAGADTQYF
TGTGCCAGCAGCTTACTACTAGCGGGAGCAGATACGCAGTATTTT
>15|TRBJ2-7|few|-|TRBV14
CASSQGRLPWGEQYF
TGTGCCAGCAGCCAAGGCCGGCTCCCATGGGGAGAGCAGTACTTC
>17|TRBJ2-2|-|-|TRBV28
CARSFGSGVGNTGELFF
TGTGCCAGAAGTTTCGGGTCAGGGGTCGGGAACACCGGGGAGCTGTTTTTT
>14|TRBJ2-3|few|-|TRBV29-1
CSVVGQDYTDTQYF
TGCAGCGTCGTTGGACAGGACTACACAGATACGCAGTATTTT
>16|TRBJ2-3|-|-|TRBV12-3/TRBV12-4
CASRTSRHQKADTQYF
TGTGCCAGCAGGACTTCTAGGCACCAAAAGGCAGATACGCAGTATTTT
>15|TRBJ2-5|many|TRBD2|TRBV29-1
CSVPPGGGHQETQYF
TGCAGCGTTCCCCCCGGGGGGGGACATCAAGAGACCCAGTACTTC
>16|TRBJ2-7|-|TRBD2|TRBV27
CASTTSTSYLSYEQYF
TGTGCCAGCACCACCTCGACTAGCTATCTCTCCTACGAGCAGTACTTC
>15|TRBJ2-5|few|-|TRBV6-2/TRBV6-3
CASSPPGGARETQYF
TGTGCCAGCAGCCCCCCCGGAGGGGCGAGGGAGACCCAGTACTTC
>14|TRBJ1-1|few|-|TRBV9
CASSPSNLNTEAFF
TGTGCCAGCAGCCCCTCCAACCTGAACACTGAAGCTTTCTTT
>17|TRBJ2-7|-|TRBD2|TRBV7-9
CASSPNPGLAGFYEQYF
TGTGCCAGCAGCCCGAACCCGGGACTAGCGGGATTCTACGAGCAGTACTTC
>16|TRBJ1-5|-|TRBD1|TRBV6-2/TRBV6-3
CATQDRVGLGNQPQHF
TGTGCCACACAGGACAGGGTTGGGCTGGGCAATCAGCCCCAGCATTTT
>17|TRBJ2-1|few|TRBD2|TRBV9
CASSAYSGRTSVDEQFF
TGTGCCAGCAGCGCCTATAGCGGGAGAACGAGTGTGGATGAGCAGTTCTTC
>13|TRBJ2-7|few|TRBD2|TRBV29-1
CSASLAGVGEQYF
TGCAGCGCCAGTCTGGCGGGAGTCGGCGAGCAGTACTTC